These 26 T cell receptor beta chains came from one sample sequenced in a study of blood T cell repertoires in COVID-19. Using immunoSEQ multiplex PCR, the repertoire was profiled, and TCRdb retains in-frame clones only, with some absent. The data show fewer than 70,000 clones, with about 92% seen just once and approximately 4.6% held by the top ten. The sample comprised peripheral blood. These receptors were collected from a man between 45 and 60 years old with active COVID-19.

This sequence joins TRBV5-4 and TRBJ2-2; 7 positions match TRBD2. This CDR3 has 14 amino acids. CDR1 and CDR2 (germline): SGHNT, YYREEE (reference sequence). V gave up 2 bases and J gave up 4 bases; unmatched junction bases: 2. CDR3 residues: CASSLVAGTGELFF. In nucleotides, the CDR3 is TGTGCCAGCAGCTTAGTAGCGGGCACCGGGGAGCTGTTTTTT.

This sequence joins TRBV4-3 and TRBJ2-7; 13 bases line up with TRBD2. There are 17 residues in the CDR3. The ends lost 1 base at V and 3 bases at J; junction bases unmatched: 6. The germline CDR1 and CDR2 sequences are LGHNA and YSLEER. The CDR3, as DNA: TGCGCCAGCAGCCAAGGGGCGGGACTAGCGGGGCACTACGAGCAGTACTTC. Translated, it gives CASSQGAGLAGHYEQYF.

The CDR3 here is CASQLGQAEQYF. The CDR3, as DNA: TGTGCCAGTCAGCTGGGACAGGCTGAGCAGTACTTC. The chain recombines TRBV11-2 with TRBJ2-7; 8 bases are shared with TRBD1. The germline V gene has CDR1 SGHAT and CDR2 FQNNGV. This CDR3 has 12 amino acids. V dropped 9 bases and J dropped 7; count of bases not matched to a gene: 8.

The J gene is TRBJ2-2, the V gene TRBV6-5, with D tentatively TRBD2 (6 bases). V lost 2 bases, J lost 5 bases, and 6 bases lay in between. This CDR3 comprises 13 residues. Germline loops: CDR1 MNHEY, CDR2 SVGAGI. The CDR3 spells CASSYGGTGELFF. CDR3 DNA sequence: TGTGCCAGCAGTTACGGAGGGACCGGGGAGCTGTTTTTT.

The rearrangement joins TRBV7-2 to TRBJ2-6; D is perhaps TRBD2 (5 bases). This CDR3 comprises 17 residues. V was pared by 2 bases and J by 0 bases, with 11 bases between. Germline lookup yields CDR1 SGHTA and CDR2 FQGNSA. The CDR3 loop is CASSLSAAASGANVLTF. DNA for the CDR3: TGTGCCAGCAGCTTATCGGCAGCGGCCTCTGGGGCCAACGTCCTGACTTTC.

CDR3 DNA: TGCGCCAGCAGTGTGCGGGCCGGGGAGCTGTTTTTT. Translation: CASSVRAGELFF. V usage is TRBV10-2 and J usage is TRBJ2-2; possible D gene TRBD2, 5 bases. Trimming took off 4 bases at V and 6 bases at J, with 6 bases between the two ends. The CDR3 extends over 12 amino acids. Germline CDR1 and CDR2: WSHSY and SAAADI.

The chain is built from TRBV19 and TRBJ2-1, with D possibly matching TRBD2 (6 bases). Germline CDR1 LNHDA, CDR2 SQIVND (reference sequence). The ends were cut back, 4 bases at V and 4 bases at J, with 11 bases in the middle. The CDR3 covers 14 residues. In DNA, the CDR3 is TGTGCCAGTAGTAGGGCGGGGAATTACAATGAGCAGTTCTTC. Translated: CASSRAGNYNEQFF.

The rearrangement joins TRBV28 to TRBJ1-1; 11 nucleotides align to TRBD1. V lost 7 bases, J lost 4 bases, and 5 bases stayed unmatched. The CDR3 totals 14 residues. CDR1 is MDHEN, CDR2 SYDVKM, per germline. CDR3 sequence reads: CASTGQGASTEAFF. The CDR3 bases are TGTGCCAGCACAGGACAGGGGGCCAGCACTGAAGCTTTCTTT. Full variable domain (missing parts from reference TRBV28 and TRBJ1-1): DVKVTQSSRYLVKRTGEKVFLECVQDMDHENMFWYRQDPGLGLRLIYFSYDVKMKEKGDIPEGYSVSREKKERFSLILESASTNQTSMYLCASTGQGASTEAFFGQGTRLTVV.

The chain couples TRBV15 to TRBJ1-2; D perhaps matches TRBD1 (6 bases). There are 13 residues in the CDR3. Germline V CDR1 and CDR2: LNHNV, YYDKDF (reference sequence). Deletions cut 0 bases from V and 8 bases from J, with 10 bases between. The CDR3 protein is CATSRDRQAGYTF. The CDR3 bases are TGTGCCACCAGCAGAGATCGACAGGCAGGCTACACCTTC.

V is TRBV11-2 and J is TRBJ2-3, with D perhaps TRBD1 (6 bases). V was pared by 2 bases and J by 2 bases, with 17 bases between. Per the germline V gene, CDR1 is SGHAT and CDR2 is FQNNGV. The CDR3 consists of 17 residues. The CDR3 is CASSLMGRGRITDTQYF. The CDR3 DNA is TGTGCCAGCAGCTTAATGGGCAGGGGCCGAATCACAGATACGCAGTATTTT.

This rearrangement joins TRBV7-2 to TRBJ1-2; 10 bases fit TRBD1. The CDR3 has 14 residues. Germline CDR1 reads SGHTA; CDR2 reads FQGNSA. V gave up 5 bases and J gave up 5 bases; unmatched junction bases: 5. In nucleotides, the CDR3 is TGTGCCAGCAGCGCCGGACAGGGGGATTATGGCTACACCTTC. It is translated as CASSAGQGDYGYTF.

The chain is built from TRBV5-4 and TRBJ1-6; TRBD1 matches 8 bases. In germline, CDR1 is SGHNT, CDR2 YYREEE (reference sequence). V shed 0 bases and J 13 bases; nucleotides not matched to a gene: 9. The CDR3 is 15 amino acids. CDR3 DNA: TGTGCCAGCAGCTTGGCCGGGACAGGCCCCAGTCCCCTCCACTTT. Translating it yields CASSLAGTGPSPLHF.

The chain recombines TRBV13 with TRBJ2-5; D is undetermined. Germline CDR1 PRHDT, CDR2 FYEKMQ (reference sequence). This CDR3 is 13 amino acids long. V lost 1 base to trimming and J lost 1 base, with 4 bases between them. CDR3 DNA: TGTGCCAGCAGCTTAGACTTCCAAGAGACCCAGTACTTC. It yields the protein CASSLDFQETQYF.

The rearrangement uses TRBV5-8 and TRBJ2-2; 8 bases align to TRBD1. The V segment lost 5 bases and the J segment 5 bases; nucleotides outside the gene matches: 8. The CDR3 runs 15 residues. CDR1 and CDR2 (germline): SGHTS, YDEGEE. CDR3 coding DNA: TGTGCCAGCAGACTAGGACAGGGAGAAACCGGGGAGCTGTTTTTT. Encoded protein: CASRLGQGETGELFF.

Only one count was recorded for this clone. The CDR3 sequence: CASNLQGARDQPQHF. CDR3 nucleotides: TGTGCCAGCAACTTACAGGGGGCGCGGGATCAGCCCCAGCATTTT. The chain joins TRBV5-6 to TRBJ1-5; TRBD1 matches at 9 bases. The CDR3 runs to 15 residues. The germline gives CDR1 SGHDT, CDR2 YYEEEE. V lost 6 bases to trimming and J lost 5 bases; unmatched junction nucleotides: 9.

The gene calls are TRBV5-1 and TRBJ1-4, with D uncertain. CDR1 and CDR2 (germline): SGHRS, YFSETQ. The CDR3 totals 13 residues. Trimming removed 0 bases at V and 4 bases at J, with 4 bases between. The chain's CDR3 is CASSLASNEKLFF. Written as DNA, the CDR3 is TGCGCCAGCAGCTTGGCCAGTAATGAAAAACTGTTTTTT. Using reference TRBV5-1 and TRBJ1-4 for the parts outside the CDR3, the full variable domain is KAGVTQTPRYLIKTRGQQVTLSCSPISGHRSVSWYQQTPGQGLQFLFEYFSETQRNKGNFPGRFSGRQFSNSRSEMNVSTLELGDSALYLCASSLASNEKLFFGSGTQLSVL.

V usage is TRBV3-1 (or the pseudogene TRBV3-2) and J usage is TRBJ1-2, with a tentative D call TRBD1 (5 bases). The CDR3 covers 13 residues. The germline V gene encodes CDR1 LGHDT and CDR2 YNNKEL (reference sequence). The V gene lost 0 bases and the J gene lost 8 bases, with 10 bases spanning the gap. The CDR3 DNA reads TGTGCCAGCAGCCAAGATCGGGAGGGGGGCTACACCTTC. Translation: CASSQDREGGYTF.

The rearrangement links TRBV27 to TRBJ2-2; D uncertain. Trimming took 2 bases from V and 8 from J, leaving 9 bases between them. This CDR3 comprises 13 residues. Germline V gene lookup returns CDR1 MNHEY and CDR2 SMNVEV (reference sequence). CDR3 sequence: CASSLNAQGELFF. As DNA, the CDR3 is TGTGCCAGCAGTTTAAACGCACAGGGGGAGCTGTTTTTT.

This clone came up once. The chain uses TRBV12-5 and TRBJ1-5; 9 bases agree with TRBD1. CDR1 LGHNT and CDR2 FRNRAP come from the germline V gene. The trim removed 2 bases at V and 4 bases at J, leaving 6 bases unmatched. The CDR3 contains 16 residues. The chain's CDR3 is CASGLSTGGPNQPQHF. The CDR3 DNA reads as TGTGCTAGTGGTTTGTCGACAGGGGGGCCGAATCAGCCCCAGCATTTT.

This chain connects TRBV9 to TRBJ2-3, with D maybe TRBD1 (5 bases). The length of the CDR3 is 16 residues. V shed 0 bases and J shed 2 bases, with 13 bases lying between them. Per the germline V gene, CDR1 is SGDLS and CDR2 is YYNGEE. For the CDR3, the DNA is TGTGCCAGCAGCGTAGAGGGGCGGCTACACACAGATACGCAGTATTTT. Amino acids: CASSVEGRLHTDTQYF.

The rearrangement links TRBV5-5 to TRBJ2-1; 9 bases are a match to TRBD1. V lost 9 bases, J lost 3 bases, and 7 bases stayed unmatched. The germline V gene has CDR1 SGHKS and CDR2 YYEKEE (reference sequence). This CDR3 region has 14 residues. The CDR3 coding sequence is TGTGCCACTACCGGGACAGGGTACTACAATGAGCAGTTCTTC. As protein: CATTGTGYYNEQFF.

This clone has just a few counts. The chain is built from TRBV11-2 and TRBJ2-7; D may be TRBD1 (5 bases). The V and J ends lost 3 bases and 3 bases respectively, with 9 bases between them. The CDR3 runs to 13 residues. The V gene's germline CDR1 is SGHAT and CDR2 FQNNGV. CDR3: CASSFQGSYEQYF. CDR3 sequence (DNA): TGTGCCAGCAGCTTCCAGGGAAGCTACGAGCAGTACTTC.

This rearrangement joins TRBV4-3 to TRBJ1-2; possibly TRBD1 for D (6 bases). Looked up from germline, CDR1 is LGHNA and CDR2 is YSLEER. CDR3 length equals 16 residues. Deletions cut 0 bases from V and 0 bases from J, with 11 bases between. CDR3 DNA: TGCGCCAGCAGCCAAGATGGCAGGGGATCTAACTATGGCTACACCTTC. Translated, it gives CASSQDGRGSNYGYTF.

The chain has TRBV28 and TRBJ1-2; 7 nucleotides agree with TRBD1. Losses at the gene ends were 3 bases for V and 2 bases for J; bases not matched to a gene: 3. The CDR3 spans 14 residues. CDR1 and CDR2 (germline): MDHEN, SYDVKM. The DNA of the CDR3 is TGTGCCAGCAGTTTTACAGGGGTGAACTATGGCTACACCTTC. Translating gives CASSFTGVNYGYTF.

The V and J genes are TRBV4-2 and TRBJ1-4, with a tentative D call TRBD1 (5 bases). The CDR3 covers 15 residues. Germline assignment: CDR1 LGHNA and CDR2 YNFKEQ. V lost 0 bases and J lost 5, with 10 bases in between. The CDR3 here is CASSQDRQGNEKLFF. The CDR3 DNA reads TGTGCCAGCAGCCAAGATAGGCAGGGCAATGAAAAACTGTTTTTT.

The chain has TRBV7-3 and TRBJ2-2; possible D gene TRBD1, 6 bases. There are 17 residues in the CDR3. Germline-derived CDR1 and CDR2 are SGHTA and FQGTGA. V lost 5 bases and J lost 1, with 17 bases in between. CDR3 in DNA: TGTGCCAGCAGCGCAAACTATAAACAGGGGAACACCGGGGAGCTGTTTTTT. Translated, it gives CASSANYKQGNTGELFF.